One and the same sample provided the 30 T cell receptor beta chains below, sequenced in a study of T cell responses to AZD1222 COVID-19 vaccine. TCRdb keeps only in-frame clones here, not all; method: immunoSEQ multiplex PCR. Of over 100,000 clones in the sample, 85% to 90% were seen once. Sequences were derived from peripheral blood, sampled on day 0 of AZD1222 vaccination. These receptors were taken from an adult in good health.

This chain links TRBV7-8 with TRBJ2-1; D assignment may be TRBD1 or TRBD2 (5 bases each). CDR1 is SGHVS and CDR2 is FQNEAQ in the germline V gene. V shed 5 bases and J shed 6 bases, with 17 bases lying between them. This CDR3 spans 15 amino acids. CDR3 sequence: CASSRRELPLNEQFF. CDR3 nucleotides: TGTGCCAGCAGCCGCAGGGAGCTCCCCCTCAATGAGCAGTTCTTC.

CDR3: CASSQLQDRLGYTF. CDR3 nucleotides: TGTGCCAGCAGCCAGTTACAGGACCGTCTTGGCTACACCTTC. The rearrangement links TRBV6-2 or TRBV6-3 to TRBJ1-2; D is possibly TRBD1 (5 bases). Germline V gives CDR1 MNHEY, CDR2 SVGEGT. CDR3 length: 14 residues. Trimming cost V 6 bases and J 7 bases, with 18 bases left between them.

CDR3 protein: CASSLSDIKKLFF. The CDR3 DNA reads TGCGCCAGCAGCTTGTCGGACATCAAAAAACTGTTTTTT. V and J are TRBV5-1 and TRBJ1-4; a possible D gene is TRBD1 (5 bases). The CDR3 contains 13 residues. The germline V and J ends were trimmed by 1 base and 9 bases, with 10 bases remaining between them. Germline V CDR1 and CDR2: SGHRS, YFSETQ.

CDR3 nucleotides: TGTGCCAGTAGTATCGGGACCGGGACCAGCTCCCCCCAGCATTTT. This gives the protein CASSIGTGTSSPQHF. The chain recombines TRBV19 with TRBJ1-5; D is perhaps TRBD1 (5 bases). Germline CDR1 and CDR2: LNHDA and SQIVND (reference sequence). This CDR3 is 15 amino acids long. V shed 3 bases and J shed 10 bases, with 19 bases lying between them.

The chain carries TRBV10-1 and TRBJ2-1, with TRBD1 identical over 9 bases. CDR1 and CDR2 (germline): WNHNN, SYGVQD (reference sequence). This CDR3 comprises 17 residues. Trimming took 3 bases from V and 4 from J; bases not matched to a gene: 10. The CDR3 bases are TGCGCCAGCAGTGAAGGGAGGGGACAGGGATCATACAATGAGCAGTTCTTC. Protein sequence: CASSEGRGQGSYNEQFF.

The chain employs TRBV4-3 and TRBJ2-3; 10 bases are a match to TRBD2. Germline CDR1 LGHNA, CDR2 YSLEER. The length of the CDR3 is 17 residues. The ends lost 3 bases at V and 0 bases at J; junction bases unmatched: 6. The CDR3 bases are TGCGCCAGCAGCCACGAACTAGCGGGGACTAGCACAGATACGCAGTATTTT. Its translation is CASSHELAGTSTDTQYF.

The J gene is TRBJ1-1, the V gene TRBV6-5; D perhaps matches TRBD1 (5 bases). From germline, CDR1 is MNHEY and CDR2 SVGAGI. The CDR3 consists of 14 residues. Trimming removed 6 bases at V and 10 bases at J, with 21 bases between. CDR3 in amino acids: CASSFARDPQGAFF. The CDR3 nucleotides are TGTGCCAGCAGCTTCGCCAGGGACCCTCAGGGAGCTTTCTTT.

This clone showed up just once. This CDR3 reads CASSAGSSYNEQFF. The CDR3 coding sequence is TGTGCCAGCAGCGCAGGGAGCTCCTACAATGAGCAGTTCTTC. The rearrangement links TRBV7-6 to TRBJ2-1, with D perhaps being TRBD1 or TRBD2 (5 bases each). Per the germline V gene, CDR1 is SGHVS and CDR2 is FNYEAQ. There are 14 residues in the CDR3. V was pared by 5 bases and J by 0 bases, with 8 bases between. Combining the CDR3 with reference TRBV7-6 and TRBJ2-1 gives the whole variable domain GAGVSQSPRYKVTKRGQDVALRCDPISGHVSLYWYRQALGQGPEFLTYFNYEAQQDKSGLPNDRFSAERPEGSISTLTIQRTEQRDSAMYRCASSAGSSYNEQFFGPGTRLTVL.

The chain has TRBV7-8 and TRBJ2-1; 9 bases agree with TRBD1. The CDR3 loop spans 15 amino acids. CDR1 is SGHVS, CDR2 FQNEAQ, per germline. Germline trimming cut 5 bases from V and 6 bases from J; bases unmatched to any gene: 8. The CDR3 is CASSTGTGSSNEQFF. The CDR3 DNA sequence: TGTGCCAGCAGCACCGGGACAGGGAGTTCCAATGAGCAGTTCTTC. The full variable domain, completed using reference TRBV7-8 and TRBJ2-1, is GAGVSQSPRYKVAKRGQDVALRCDPISGHVSLFWYQQALGQGPEFLTYFQNEAQLDKSGLPSDRFFAERPEGSVSTLKIQRTQQEDSAVYLCASSTGTGSSNEQFFGPGTRLTVL.

The V call is TRBV2, the J call TRBJ2-2; D call uncertain. Looked up from germline, CDR1 is SNHLY and CDR2 is FYNNEI. V lost 7 bases, J lost 4 bases, and 13 bases lay in between. The CDR3 consists of 14 residues. As DNA, the CDR3 is TGTGCCAGCATCTCAGACAAGGGCACCGGGGAGCTGTTTTTT. Translated, it gives CASISDKGTGELFF.

V and J are TRBV9 and TRBJ2-2; 10 bases line up with TRBD2. The CDR3 extends over 16 amino acids. Germline loops: CDR1 SGDLS, CDR2 YYNGEE. With 4 bases clipped from V and 5 bases from J, the junction kept 8 bases outside the gene matches. CDR3 amino acids: CASSLKLAGMTGELFF. CDR3 DNA: TGTGCCAGCAGCCTAAAACTAGCGGGGATGACCGGGGAGCTGTTTTTT.

The chain has TRBV19 and TRBJ1-2; the D gene is possibly TRBD1 (6 bases). Germline lookup yields CDR1 LNHDA and CDR2 SQIVND (reference sequence). V shed 9 bases and J shed 8 bases, with 16 bases lying between them. The CDR3 is 12 amino acids. CDR3 region: CASTGWGDGYTF. Here the CDR3 DNA reads TGTGCCAGCACAGGGTGGGGGGACGGCTACACCTTC.

V gene TRBV19 combines with J gene TRBJ2-2; maybe TRBD1 (5 bases). Trimming pared 5 bases from V and 0 bases from J, leaving 13 bases between. Per germline, CDR1 LNHDA and CDR2 SQIVND (reference sequence). The CDR3 loop spans 16 amino acids. CDR3 in DNA: TGTGCCAGTAGTGCCTACAGGCCATCGAACACCGGGGAGCTGTTTTTT. Translated, it gives CASSAYRPSNTGELFF.

This chain's CDR3 is CASSEEENTEAFF. DNA for the CDR3: TGTGCCAGCAGTGAGGAGGAGAACACTGAAGCTTTCTTT. The genes are TRBV6-4 and TRBJ1-1; D gene unclear. The germline V gene has CDR1 MRHNA and CDR2 SNTAGT. The CDR3 spans 13 residues. V was trimmed by 3 bases and J by 1 base, leaving 6 bases between them.

This chain links TRBV4-1 with TRBJ2-2, with TRBD2 as a possible D gene (5 bases). There are 14 residues in the CDR3. CDR1 is MGHRA and CDR2 is YSYEKL in the germline V gene. V dropped 4 bases and J dropped 6 bases, with 12 bases sitting between them. The CDR3 protein is CASSPALGSGELFF. The CDR3 region has the DNA TGCGCCAGCAGCCCTGCACTAGGGTCCGGGGAGCTGTTTTTT.

CDR3 loop: CASRYQREKLFF. CDR3 DNA sequence: TGTGCCAGCAGATATCAGCGCGAAAAACTGTTTTTT. The chain links TRBV6-6 to TRBJ1-4; the D is unclear. The CDR3 spans 12 residues. CDR1 and CDR2 from the germline V gene are MNHNY and SVGAGI (reference sequence). The V end was cut by 6 bases, the J end by 8 bases, with 10 bases between.

The chain uses TRBV6-2 or TRBV6-3 and TRBJ2-7, with TRBD2 identical over 9 bases. V was pared by 7 bases and J by 8 bases, with 12 bases of the junction left unmatched. The CDR3 is 14 residues long. Germline V gene sequence: CDR1 MNHEY, CDR2 SVGEGT. The CDR3 nucleotides are TGTGCCAGCACCCCGGGGGGTAGCGGGGGCAAGCAGTACTTC. Protein: CASTPGGSGGKQYF.

The chain employs TRBV19 and TRBJ1-2; 10 bases fit TRBD1. V trimming: 3 bases; J trimming: 3 bases; junction bases outside the gene matches: 4. Germline V gene sequence: CDR1 LNHDA, CDR2 SQIVND (reference sequence). The CDR3 loop spans 15 amino acids. The DNA for the CDR3 is TGTGCCAGTAGTATGAACGGACAGGGGGACTATGGCTACACCTTC. It encodes CASSMNGQGDYGYTF. The full variable domain, rest sourced from reference TRBV19 and TRBJ1-2, is DGGITQSPKYLFRKEGQNVTLSCEQNLNHDAMYWYRQDPGQGLRLIYYSQIVNDFQKGDIAEGYSVSREKKESFPLTVTSAQKNPTAFYLCASSMNGQGDYGYTFGSGTRLTVV.

This sequence joins TRBV18 and TRBJ2-5, with unresolved D. Germline values: CDR1 KGHSH, CDR2 LQKENI. The ends were cut back, 0 bases at V and 4 bases at J, with 6 bases in the middle. The CDR3 has 13 amino acids. For the CDR3, the DNA is TGTGCCAGCTCACCACCGCGTGTAGAGACCCAGTACTTC. Residues: CASSPPRVETQYF.

The genes are TRBV6-5 and TRBJ2-7; D is perhaps TRBD1 (5 bases). V lost 2 bases and J 1 base, leaving 9 bases between the germline ends. CDR1 and CDR2 from the germline V gene are MNHEY and SVGAGI. The CDR3 spans 14 residues. CDR3 nucleotides: TGTGCCAGCAGTTACGACAGCGTTTCCTACGAGCAGTACTTC. Translated, it gives CASSYDSVSYEQYF.

This sequence joins TRBV18 and TRBJ2-5; D gene unclear. Trimming left V 3 bases short and J 4 bases short, with 9 bases between. This CDR3 is built from 13 residues. The germline V gene has CDR1 KGHSH and CDR2 LQKENI. The CDR3 loop reads CASSPGRGETQYF. DNA for the CDR3: TGTGCCAGCTCACCGGGAAGAGGAGAGACCCAGTACTTC.

There are a few counts of this clone. The genes are TRBV9 and TRBJ1-3, with a weak D call TRBD1 (6 bases). This CDR3 spans 15 amino acids. Looked up from germline, CDR1 is SGDLS and CDR2 is YYNGEE. Trimming left V 0 bases short and J 1 base short, with 8 bases between. The CDR3, as DNA: TGTGCCAGCAGCGTAGATACAGGGTCTGGAAACACCATATATTTT. Its translation: CASSVDTGSGNTIYF.

This clone was found a few times. One end of the junction varies from germline; a read error may be responsible. This chain links TRBV7-7 with TRBJ1-4; TRBD1 is a possible D gene (6 bases). CDR1 is SSHAT and CDR2 is FNYEAQ in the germline V gene (reference sequence). This CDR3 spans 15 amino acids. Here the CDR3 reads CASSLGRTAGEKLFF. The CDR3 bases are TGTGCTAGCAGCTTAGGTCGGACAGCGGGGGAAAAACTGTTTTTT.

Only a few counts were recorded for this clone. The J gene is TRBJ2-7, the V gene TRBV27, with 9 bases aligning to TRBD2. With 6 bases clipped from V and 5 bases from J, the junction kept 5 bases outside the gene matches. Germline CDR1 is MNHEY and CDR2 is SMNVEV (reference sequence). The CDR3 contains 13 residues. The CDR3 DNA sequence: TGTGCCAGCAGCCCTAGCGGGGAAAACGAGCAGTACTTC. Translation gives CASSPSGENEQYF.

The V gene is TRBV10-3, the J gene TRBJ2-3, with a tentative D call TRBD2 (7 bases). Trimming stripped 0 bases from V and 5 bases from J, with 12 bases between. In germline, CDR1 is ENHRY, CDR2 SYGVKD. The CDR3 spans 15 residues. CDR3 coding DNA: TGTGCCATCAGTGAGTCGGGGAGGGGGGGAGATACGCAGTATTTT. Its translation is CAISESGRGGDTQYF.

The chain employs TRBV7-9 and TRBJ1-1, with no clear D. The CDR3 spans 13 residues. Germline CDR1 reads SEHNR; CDR2 reads FQNEAQ (reference sequence). Trimming removed 3 bases from V and 3 bases from J, with 8 bases in between. The CDR3 DNA follows: TGTGCCAGCAGCTTTGTTGTGGACACTGAAGCTTTCTTT. Its protein is CASSFVVDTEAFF.

For this clone: Other DNA variants within this sample encode the same CDR3. The chain is built from TRBV12-3 or TRBV12-4 and TRBJ2-7, with D possibly matching TRBD2 (5 bases). Trimming removed 2 bases from V and 3 bases from J, with 8 bases in between. The CDR3 totals 13 residues. The CDR3 sequence: CASSLRDLYEQYF. The DNA of the CDR3 is TGTGCCAGCAGTTTACGGGATCTCTACGAGCAGTACTTC.

The chain joins TRBV27 to TRBJ1-4; 7 nucleotides line up with TRBD1. Germline assignment: CDR1 MNHEY and CDR2 SMNVEV (reference sequence). V gave up 5 bases and J gave up 4 bases; unmatched junction bases: 4. This CDR3 has 14 residues. The DNA for the CDR3 is TGTGCCAGCAGTCAACAGGGGATTAATGAAAAACTGTTTTTT. Translating gives CASSQQGINEKLFF.

J is TRBJ1-1 and V is TRBV2, with a weak D call TRBD1 (5 bases). This CDR3 comprises 16 residues. V lost 5 bases, J lost 4 bases, and 20 bases lay in between. Looked up from germline, CDR1 is SNHLY and CDR2 is FYNNEI. The CDR3 protein is CASSRGGGGLSTEAFF. CDR3 DNA: TGTGCCAGCAGTCGGGGTGGGGGGGGATTGTCCACTGAAGCTTTCTTT.

J is TRBJ1-5 and V is TRBV11-3, with D possibly matching TRBD1 (5 bases). The germline CDR1 and CDR2 sequences are SGHNT and YENEEA. Trimming left V 6 bases short and J 6 bases short, with 12 bases between. The CDR3 is 13 amino acids. CDR3 nucleotide sequence: TGTGCCAGCAGTCCCCGGGGCTTTCAGCCCCAGCATTTT. Translation gives CASSPRGFQPQHF. The full variable domain, completed using reference TRBV11-3 and TRBJ1-5, is EAGVVQSPRYKIIEKKQPVAFWCNPISGHNTLYWYLQNLGQGPELLIRYENEEAVDDSQLPKDRFSAERLKGVDSTLKIQPAELGDSAVYLCASSPRGFQPQHFGDGTRLSIL.